Sequencing of this TCR beta chain was carried out in a study of cytomegalovirus exposure and HLA in healthy donors. CDR1 and CDR2 from the germline V gene are SGHAT and FQNNGV. The CDR3 has 17 amino acids. The junction had 5 bases not matched to a gene; V was cut back by 1 base and J by 0 bases. Vbeta (60) and Jbeta (13) primers were used in the PCR. Assay used: immunoSEQ multiplex PCR; TCRdb lists only in-frame clones, some missing. This sample has 150,000 to 200,000 clones, with around 80% found just once. The gene calls are TRBV11-2 and TRBJ2-7; 11 nucleotides match TRBD2. The sequenced sample consisted of PBMCs. This sequence was found in a woman in her 30s in good health and CMV-seropositive. CDR3 in amino acids: CASSLVAGGQFSYEQYF. The CDR3 coding sequence is TGTGCCAGCAGCTTAGTAGCGGGGGGGCAATTCTCCTACGAGCAGTACTTC.